A selection of T cell receptor beta chains follows, all from one sample in a study of blood T cell repertoires in COVID-19. Profiled with immunoSEQ multiplex PCR; TCRdb holds only in-frame clones, not every one. Found here are nearly 70,000 clones, 80% to 85% of them singletons; the top ten hold more than 9.5%. Input material: peripheral blood. Source of these receptors: a woman older than 75 with acute or convalescent COVID-19. Each CDR3 is given with its conserved first and last residue. A D gene is named only where the DNA matches it firmly. Only part of the rows carry a size: once, few, many, or a class if the clone is expanded.

>-|TRBV9|-|TRBJ1-2
CASSTGGNYGYTF
TGTGCCAGCAGCACGGGGGGCAACTATGGCTACACCTTC
>-|TRBV29-1|TRBD1|TRBJ2-7
CSVRPHMTGPYEQYF
TGCAGCGTCCGTCCCCATATGACAGGGCCCTACGAGCAGTACTTC
>-|TRBV28|TRBD1|TRBJ1-4
CASSPSRDRGGLFF
TGTGCCAGCAGTCCGTCCCGGGACAGGGGCGGACTGTTTTTT
>-|TRBV2|TRBD1|TRBJ2-3
CASNPGQGSTDTQYF
TGTGCCAGCAACCCGGGACAGGGCAGCACAGATACGCAGTATTTT
>few|TRBV7-2|-|TRBJ2-7
CASSLAGMTYEQYF
TGTGCCAGCAGCTTAGCTGGCATGACCTACGAGCAGTACTTC
>-|TRBV19|-|TRBJ2-3
CASSPRDSLYTDTQYF
TGTGCCAGTAGTCCCCGGGACTCTCTATACACAGATACGCAGTATTTT
>-|TRBV3-1/TRBV3-2|-|TRBJ1-5
CASSQDYNQPQHF
TGTGCCAGCAGCCAAGACTACAATCAGCCCCAGCATTTT
>-|TRBV29-1|TRBD2|TRBJ2-3
CSANSGGDADTQYF
TGCAGCGCTAATAGCGGGGGGGATGCAGATACGCAGTATTTT
>-|TRBV11-2|TRBD1|TRBJ1-4
CASSGRDRGREKLFF
TGTGCCAGCAGCGGGCGGGACAGGGGGCGTGAAAAACTGTTTTTT
>-|TRBV10-3|-|TRBJ2-7
CAISDFRDEQYF
TGTGCCATCAGTGATTTCCGGGACGAGCAGTACTTC
>-|TRBV7-9|-|TRBJ2-2
CASSPGTGMVTGELFF
TGTGCCAGCAGCCCAGGTACAGGGATGGTCACCGGGGAGCTGTTTTTT
>-|TRBV18|-|TRBJ2-3
CASSPSATAYTDTQYF
TGTGCCAGCTCACCGTCAGCGACAGCCTACACAGATACGCAGTATTTT
>-|TRBV5-1|TRBD1|TRBJ2-7
CASSSRQGSSYEQYF
TGCGCCAGCAGCTCCCGACAGGGCAGCTCCTACGAGCAGTACTTC
>-|TRBV18|TRBD1|TRBJ2-7
CASSRGTGGSHEQYF
TGTGCCAGCTCACGAGGGACAGGGGGGTCCCACGAGCAGTACTTC
>-|TRBV27|TRBD1|TRBJ2-1
CASSLTGGSYNEQFF
TGTGCCAGCAGTCTGACAGGGGGCTCCTACAATGAGCAGTTCTTC
>-|TRBV6-2/TRBV6-3|-|TRBJ1-5
CASSYTGSANQPQHF
TGTGCCAGCAGTTACACAGGCTCCGCTAATCAGCCCCAGCATTTT
>-|TRBV6-5|TRBD1|TRBJ2-7
CASSLDRGPYEQYF
TGTGCCAGCAGCCTCGACAGGGGACCCTACGAGCAGTACTTC
>-|TRBV6-5|TRBD1|TRBJ2-5
CASRPGQSPGTQYF
TGTGCCAGCAGGCCGGGACAGAGTCCTGGGACCCAGTACTTC
>once|TRBV30|-|TRBJ1-2
CAWSFAATNFSYGYTF
TGTGCCTGGAGCTTTGCCGCGACAAACTTTTCTTATGGCTACACCTTC
>few|TRBV6-2/TRBV6-3|TRBD2|TRBJ2-7
CASRYRGTSAFYEQYF
TGTGCCAGCAGATACCGCGGGACTAGCGCGTTCTACGAGCAGTACTTC
>once|TRBV6-5|TRBD1|TRBJ1-2
CASSYRRTQGDYGYTF
TGTGCCAGCAGTTACCGAAGAACCCAGGGGGACTATGGCTACACCTTC
>-|TRBV7-2|TRBD1|TRBJ1-1
CASSPTWDRAEAFF
TGTGCCAGCAGCCCAACGTGGGACAGGGCGGAAGCTTTCTTT
>-|TRBV2|-|TRBJ1-1
CASSGVANTEAFF
TGTGCCAGCTCCGGGGTGGCGAACACTGAAGCTTTCTTT
>-|TRBV7-2|-|TRBJ1-2
CASSLGTTNYGYTF
TGTGCCAGCTCCTTGGGGACAACTAACTATGGCTACACCTTC
>-|TRBV19|-|TRBJ2-6
CASSWARGANVLTF
TGTGCCAGTAGTTGGGCGCGCGGGGCCAACGTCCTGACTTTC
>few|TRBV7-9|-|TRBJ1-2
CASSLAFTTGAYTF
TGTGCCAGCAGCTTAGCGTTTACGACGGGAGCCTACACCTTC
>-|TRBV7-9|-|TRBJ1-2
CASSLGTGNYGYTF
TGTGCCAGCAGCTTAGGTACAGGGAACTATGGCTACACCTTC
>-|TRBV19|-|TRBJ1-6
CASSIVGKDLSAYNSPLHF
TGTGCCAGTAGTATAGTAGGGAAGGACTTATCGGCCTATAATTCACCCCTCCACTTT
>-|TRBV18|TRBD1|TRBJ1-1
CASSQTGEEAFF
TGTGCCAGCTCACAAACAGGGGAGGAAGCTTTCTTT
>-|TRBV7-8|-|TRBJ1-2
CASSLGQVKYGYTF
TGTGCCAGCAGCTTAGGACAGGTGAAATATGGCTACACCTTC
>-|TRBV30|-|TRBJ1-5
CAWTSSNQPQHF
TGTGCCTGGACTAGTAGCAATCAGCCCCAGCATTTT
>-|TRBV30|-|TRBJ2-5
CAWSVKQTQYF
TGTGCCTGGAGTGTAAAGCAGACCCAGTACTTC
>once|TRBV12-3/TRBV12-4|TRBD1|TRBJ1-5
CASRGQVNQPQHF
TGTGCCAGCAGAGGACAGGTCAATCAGCCCCAGCATTTT
>-|TRBV28|TRBD1|TRBJ2-7
CASSLPGTGAHEQYF
TGTGCCAGCAGTTTACCCGGGACAGGGGCCCACGAGCAGTACTTC
>-|TRBV5-6|-|TRBJ1-2
CASSLLAGKNYGYTF
TGTGCCAGCAGCTTGTTGGCAGGGAAGAACTATGGCTACACCTTC
>-|TRBV19|-|TRBJ2-7
CASRSQGGGSYEQYF
TGTGCCAGTAGATCCCAGGGAGGAGGGTCCTACGAGCAGTACTTC
>-|TRBV5-4|TRBD1|TRBJ2-2
CASSRQGARYSGELFF
TGTGCCAGCAGTCGACAGGGGGCGCGTTATTCCGGGGAGCTGTTTTTT
>-|TRBV13|TRBD2|TRBJ2-7
CASSQGVAGGSYEQYF
TGTGCCAGCAGCCAGGGGGTAGCGGGGGGAAGCTACGAGCAGTACTTC
>-|TRBV11-3|TRBD2|TRBJ2-1
CASSLLAGGYNEQFF
TGTGCCAGCAGCTTACTAGCGGGGGGTTACAATGAGCAGTTCTTC
>-|TRBV5-6|TRBD1|TRBJ2-5
CASKRQGEETQYF
TGTGCCAGCAAGAGACAGGGTGAAGAGACCCAGTACTTC
>once|TRBV11-2|-|TRBJ2-2
CASKQVQTGELFF
TGTGCCAGTAAACAGGTTCAGACCGGGGAGCTGTTTTTT
>-|TRBV18|TRBD1|TRBJ1-2
CASSPPLTGGFYGYTF
TGTGCCAGCTCACCACCGTTAACAGGGGGGTTTTATGGCTACACCTTC
>-|TRBV5-1|-|TRBJ1-1
CASSLDGQITGTEAFF
TGCGCCAGCAGCTTGGACGGACAGATAACAGGCACTGAAGCTTTCTTT
>-|TRBV6-5|TRBD1|TRBJ2-5
CASRKPGQAQETQYF
TGTGCCAGCAGGAAGCCGGGACAGGCACAAGAGACCCAGTACTTC
>-|TRBV5-1|-|TRBJ2-1
CASSLVGSPEQFF
TGCGCCAGCAGCTTGGTAGGGAGCCCTGAGCAGTTCTTC